Listed below are T cell receptor beta chains from one sample, sequenced in a study of response to subunit inactivated influenza vaccine. One entry per CDR3 protein results from TCRdb running MiXCR on the RT-PCR reads. Of roughly 670,000 distinct CDR3 sequences listed, 14% are singletons. Sample: PBMCs from blood, taken 14 to 15 days before vaccination. Receptors were obtained from a man in his forties or fifties who received an inactivated influenza vaccine. The CDR3 runs from the conserved cysteine through the conserved F or W. A D gene is named only where the DNA matches it firmly. Rows may omit the clone size; those that give it use once, few, many or a size class.

d_gene | j_gene | v_gene | abundance | CDR3aa | CDR3nt
- | TRBJ1-2 | TRBV24-1 | - | CATKRFPANYGYTF | TGTGCCACCAAGCGCTTTCCTGCTAACTATGGCTACACCTTC
- | TRBJ1-1 | TRBV5-5 | many | CASSFTRGGTEAFF | TGTGCCAGCAGCTTTACCAGGGGCGGCACTGAAGCTTTCTTT
TRBD1 | TRBJ1-1 | TRBV12-3/TRBV12-4 | few | CASSSLFGGGFTEAFF | TGTGCCAGCAGTTCCCTTTTCGGAGGGGGCTTCACTGAAGCTTTCTTT
TRBD1 | TRBJ2-7 | TRBV5-1 | few | CASSTGQVTYEQYF | TGCGCCAGCAGCACCGGACAGGTGACTTACGAGCAGTACTTC
- | TRBJ2-3 | TRBV20-1 | - | CSAPWRGGTDTQYF | TGCAGTGCTCCGTGGAGGGGGGGGACAGATACGCAGTATTTT
TRBD2 | TRBJ2-4 | TRBV20-1 | few | CSASKLAGVAKNIQYF | TGCAGTGCTAGTAAGCTAGCGGGAGTAGCCAAAAACATTCAGTACTTC
TRBD2 | TRBJ2-1 | TRBV2 | few | CASRRGAGGLYNEQFF | TGTGCCAGCAGAAGGGGAGCGGGGGGACTGTACAATGAGCAGTTCTTC
TRBD1 | TRBJ2-7 | TRBV6-5 | many | CASSYSKHSAGGNYEQYF | TGTGCCAGCAGTTACTCGAAACATTCAGCAGGGGGAAACTACGAGCAGTACTTC
- | TRBJ2-5 | TRBV12-3/TRBV12-4 | - | CASRGLLTAEETQYF | TGTGCCAGCAGGGGATTACTGACAGCAGAAGAGACCCAGTACTTC
TRBD1 | TRBJ1-4 | TRBV20-1 | many | CSARDLGTGSATNEKLFF | TGCAGTGCTAGAGATTTGGGGACAGGGAGTGCAACTAATGAAAAACTGTTTTTT
- | TRBJ2-6 | TRBV12-3/TRBV12-4 | few | CASSLSGSGANVLTF | TGTGCCAGCAGTTTATCAGGCTCTGGGGCCAACGTCCTGACTTTC
TRBD2 | TRBJ2-1 | TRBV27 | - | CASSLSSLAGARTYNEQFF | TGTGCCAGCAGTTTATCGTCGCTAGCGGGAGCCCGAACCTACAATGAGCAGTTCTTC
TRBD2 | TRBJ2-7 | TRBV5-1 | few | CASSSSGGADEQYF | TGCGCCAGCAGCTCTAGCGGGGGGGCCGACGAGCAGTACTTC
TRBD1 | TRBJ1-1 | TRBV7-9 | - | CASSWGQKGTEAFF | TGTGCCAGCAGCTGGGGACAGAAGGGGACTGAAGCTTTCTTT